The 22 T cell receptor beta chains listed next were all sequenced from one sample in a study of blood T cell repertoires in COVID-19. Assay used: immunoSEQ multiplex PCR; TCRdb lists only in-frame clones, some missing. Of 80,000 or so clones detected, roughly 81% appear once; the ten largest clones hold approximately 11%. Sequences were obtained from peripheral blood. The source of these receptors is a man in his sixties with COVID-19, enrolled during active disease.

The gene calls are TRBV19 and TRBJ2-1; 9 nucleotides line up with TRBD2. This CDR3 has 16 residues. The J segment lost 4 bases and the V segment lost 0 bases, leaving 4 bases of the junction unmatched. Germline CDR1 and CDR2: LNHDA and SQIVND (reference sequence). This chain's CDR3 is CASSIDLTSGYNEQFF. The CDR3 DNA is TGTGCCAGTAGTATAGATCTGACTAGCGGATACAATGAGCAGTTCTTC.

This chain links TRBV4-1 with TRBJ2-3; D may be TRBD2 (6 bases). The germline gives CDR1 MGHRA, CDR2 YSYEKL. Trimming left V 1 base short and J 7 bases short, with 27 bases between. The CDR3 is 19 amino acids. This chain's CDR3 is CASSQGLRGTLSRRNTQYF. For the CDR3, the DNA is TGCGCCAGCAGCCAAGGACTACGCGGGACTCTATCCCGGCGGAATACGCAGTATTTT.

The chain has TRBV19 and TRBJ1-2; 9 nucleotides match TRBD1. CDR1 LNHDA and CDR2 SQIVND come from the germline V gene (reference sequence). V was pared by 5 bases and J by 4 bases, with 11 bases of the junction left unmatched. This CDR3 region has 16 residues. In DNA, the CDR3 is TGTGCCAGTAGTCCTCGGGGGGACAGGGAGACCTATGGCTACACCTTC. This encodes CASSPRGDRETYGYTF.

V is TRBV7-3 and J is TRBJ2-7, with D possibly being TRBD1 (6 bases). Germline values: CDR1 SGHTA, CDR2 FQGTGA. The CDR3 loop spans 13 amino acids. Trimming removed 5 bases at V and 3 bases at J, with 11 bases between. The CDR3 loop reads CASSPGVSYEQYF. The DNA of the CDR3 is TGTGCCAGCAGCCCAGGGGTCAGCTACGAGCAGTACTTC. Together with reference TRBV7-3 and TRBJ2-7, the CDR3 gives the full variable domain: GAGVSQTPSNKVTEKGKYVELRCDPISGHTALYWYRQSLGQGPEFLIYFQGTGAADDSGLPNDRFFAVRPEGSVSTLKIQRTERGDSAVYLCASSPGVSYEQYFGPGTRLTVT.

The chain recombines TRBV7-2 with TRBJ2-5, with 14 bases identical to TRBD2. CDR1 is SGHTA and CDR2 is FQGNSA in the germline V gene. The CDR3 spans 17 residues. V shed 4 bases and J 4 bases; nucleotides not matched to a gene: 8. The CDR3 DNA reads TGTGCCAGCAGCTCACGACTAGCGGGAGGGCCGGGAGAGACCCAGTACTTC. Its translation: CASSSRLAGGPGETQYF.

V and J are TRBV30 and TRBJ2-5; TRBD2 agrees at 8 bases. This CDR3 is built from 15 residues. CDR1 is GTSNPN and CDR2 is SVGIG in the germline V gene (reference sequence). V shed 2 bases, J shed 5 bases, and the junction held 10 bases outside the gene matches. CDR3 bases: TGTGCCTGGAGTTACCAGTCGGGGGGGCAGGAGACCCAGTACTTC. Its translation: CAWSYQSGGQETQYF.

V usage is TRBV9 and J usage is TRBJ2-7; 11 nucleotides match TRBD2. Germline V CDR1 and CDR2: SGDLS, YYNGEE. This CDR3 spans 15 amino acids. The J segment lost 4 bases and the V segment lost 2 bases, leaving 5 bases of the junction unmatched. CDR3 coding DNA: TGTGCCAGCAGCGTGACTAGCGGGATTCTTTACGAGCAGTACTTC. Residues: CASSVTSGILYEQYF.

V gene TRBV6-6 combines with J gene TRBJ2-1, with 10 bases that match TRBD2. J lost 7 bases, V lost 6 bases, and 9 bases had no gene match. This CDR3 region has 15 residues. Germline assignment: CDR1 MNHNY and CDR2 SVGAGI (reference sequence). The CDR3 reads CASSLASGSFNEQFF. The DNA of the CDR3 is TGTGCCAGCAGCCTTGCTAGCGGGAGTTTTAATGAGCAGTTCTTC.

CDR3 in DNA: TGTGCCAGCAGTGCTTCCGGGACAGGGGTAATCGAGCAGTACTTC. Protein product: CASSASGTGVIEQYF. The J gene is TRBJ2-7, the V gene TRBV28; TRBD1 aligns across 10 bases. J gave up 6 bases and V 5 bases, and 10 bases lay outside the gene matches. Germline loops: CDR1 MDHEN, CDR2 SYDVKM. The CDR3 extends over 15 amino acids.

This rearrangement joins TRBV7-9 to TRBJ1-1; D is unclear. This CDR3 is 11 amino acids long. CDR1 SEHNR and CDR2 FQNEAQ come from the germline V gene (reference sequence). Trimming removed 3 bases from V and 8 bases from J, with 7 bases in between. For the CDR3, the DNA is TGTGCCAGCAGCTTTGTCTCCGAAGCTTTCTTT. This codes for CASSFVSEAFF.

Only one count was recorded for this clone. The chain uses TRBV10-3 and TRBJ1-1; 9 bases map to TRBD1. The CDR3 covers 13 residues. Germline V lookup: CDR1 ENHRY, CDR2 SYGVKD. The J segment lost 6 bases and the V segment lost 7 bases, leaving 6 bases of the junction unmatched. CDR3 sequence reads: CAIKGQGVSEAFF. CDR3 bases: TGTGCCATCAAGGGACAGGGTGTTTCTGAAGCTTTCTTT.

The rearrangement joins TRBV9 to TRBJ1-2; 11 bases map to TRBD1. Germline-derived CDR1 and CDR2 are SGDLS and YYNGEE. V was pared by 2 bases and J by 8 bases, with 11 bases of the junction left unmatched. The CDR3 has 16 amino acids. DNA for the CDR3: TGTGCCAGCAGCGTGGGACAGGGGGTAGGGAATGAAGGCTACACCTTC. The encoded protein is CASSVGQGVGNEGYTF.

V usage is TRBV28 and J usage is TRBJ1-2; no firm D call. From germline, CDR1 is MDHEN and CDR2 SYDVKM. The V end lost 4 bases, the J end lost 4 bases, and 16 bases lay between the germline ends. CDR3 length: 15 residues. The CDR3 loop reads CASSSHDMSGYGYTF. The CDR3 coding sequence is TGTGCCAGCAGTTCACACGACATGAGTGGCTATGGCTACACCTTC.

This chain links TRBV5-1 with TRBJ1-5; tentative D call: TRBD1 (6 bases). This CDR3 contains 13 residues. Germline V lookup: CDR1 SGHRS, CDR2 YFSETQ. V was clipped by 0 bases and J by 7 bases, with 8 bases between them. The CDR3 sequence: CASSLAGDQPQHF. The CDR3 region has the DNA TGCGCCAGCAGCTTGGCAGGGGACCAGCCCCAGCATTTT.

The chain employs TRBV19 and TRBJ1-3; D not resolved. Trimming left V 3 bases short and J 2 bases short, with 11 bases between. Germline CDR1 reads LNHDA; CDR2 reads SQIVND (reference sequence). This CDR3 contains 15 residues. The CDR3 coding sequence is TGTGCCAGTAGTATTCCCGGGAGAACTGGAAACACCATATATTTT. The encoded protein is CASSIPGRTGNTIYF.

The V call is TRBV6-5, the J call TRBJ2-3; a possible D gene is TRBD2 (5 bases). The CDR3 is 11 residues long. Per the germline V gene, CDR1 is MNHEY and CDR2 is SVGAGI. V was clipped by 2 bases and J by 10 bases, with 7 bases between them. CDR3: CASSYDGAQYF. The CDR3 region has the DNA TGTGCCAGCAGTTACGACGGGGCGCAGTATTTT.

The chain joins TRBV30 to TRBJ1-5; D call uncertain. Trimming shortened V by 4 bases and J by 7 bases, and 14 bases separated the two germline ends. The CDR3 is 13 residues long. CDR1 is GTSNPN, CDR2 SVGIG, per germline (reference sequence). In DNA form, the CDR3 reads TGTGCCTGGAAGGACGGCCCGGGGCAGCCCCAGCATTTT. This sequence encodes CAWKDGPGQPQHF.

As to this clone: Distinct nucleotide sequences in the sample also encode this CDR3. The V gene is TRBV4-1, the J gene TRBJ1-2; TRBD1 agrees at 8 bases. The germline V gene encodes CDR1 MGHRA and CDR2 YSYEKL. Trimming cost V 3 bases and J 2 bases; bases outside gene matches: 2. The CDR3 has 14 residues. The CDR3 bases are TGCGCCAGCAGCCAGGACAGGGTGAACTATGGCTACACCTTC. Translation gives CASSQDRVNYGYTF.

The rearrangement links TRBV23-1 to TRBJ2-1; 8 bases line up with TRBD2. TRBV23-1 is filed as an ORF, its function uncertain. This CDR3 spans 13 amino acids. The V and J ends lost 8 bases and 12 bases, in that order; junction bases with no gene match: 12. In DNA form, the CDR3 reads TGCGCCAGCCCACGGGGGGGACATAGATCGCAGTTCTTC. Protein product: CASPRGGHRSQFF.

The chain couples TRBV6-2 or TRBV6-3 to TRBJ2-7, with TRBD2 as a possible D gene (6 bases). The CDR3 is made up of 14 amino acids. Germline loops: CDR1 MNHEY, CDR2 SVGEGT. With 2 bases removed from V and 4 bases from J, the gap between germline ends came to 12 bases. The CDR3 spells CASSYVAGGYEQYF. The CDR3 DNA follows: TGTGCCAGCAGTTACGTCGCAGGAGGGTACGAGCAGTACTTC.

J is TRBJ2-1 and V is TRBV19, with TRBD2 matching 7 bases. CDR3 length: 18 residues. Germline lookup yields CDR1 LNHDA and CDR2 SQIVND (reference sequence). Unmatched junction bases numbered 15, after V lost 3 bases and J lost 4 bases. The CDR3 protein is CASSMIPGGGRRYNEQFF. For the CDR3, the DNA is TGTGCCAGTAGTATGATCCCTGGGGGGGGTCGAAGGTACAATGAGCAGTTCTTC.

V is TRBV11-3 and J is TRBJ2-2, with TRBD1 matching over 10 bases. Unmatched junction bases numbered 9, after V lost 4 bases and J lost 7 bases. The CDR3 spans 16 residues. CDR1 is SGHNT and CDR2 is YENEEA in the germline V gene. The CDR3 sequence is CASSSRQGAEVGELFF. The CDR3 DNA follows: TGTGCCAGCAGCTCCAGACAGGGGGCCGAGGTCGGGGAGCTGTTTTTT.